The sequence of this TCR beta chain was determined in a study of beta chain features in type 1 diabetes. The ends lost 2 bases at V and 5 bases at J; junction bases unmatched: 8. This CDR3 comprises 14 residues. Germline assignment: CDR1 GTSNPN and CDR2 SVGIG (reference sequence). All of the sorted populations showed purity greater than 98%. General observations from the study: In cDNA sequencing, cells with high TCR expression could be over-represented. TCRB CDR3s from Type 1 diabetes patients were moderately but significantly shorter in all four CD4+ subsets.

This clone occurred a few times. The antigen is undetermined. Since all of the isolated RNA was reverse transcribed, expressed TCRB transcripts were what got sequenced. The table came from immunoSEQ multiplex PCR; TCRdb's copy has only in-frame clones and leaves some out. The table lists about 210,000 clones, roughly a tenth of them singletons. V gene TRBV30 combines with J gene TRBJ2-5; 7 bases fit TRBD2. Sequencing was performed on central memory CD4+ T cells from blood. This receptor was taken from a man aged 18 to 30 in good health. The chain's CDR3 is CAWSLAVGKETQYF. CDR3 coding DNA: TGTGCCTGGAGTCTAGCGGTCGGTAAGGAGACCCAGTACTTC.